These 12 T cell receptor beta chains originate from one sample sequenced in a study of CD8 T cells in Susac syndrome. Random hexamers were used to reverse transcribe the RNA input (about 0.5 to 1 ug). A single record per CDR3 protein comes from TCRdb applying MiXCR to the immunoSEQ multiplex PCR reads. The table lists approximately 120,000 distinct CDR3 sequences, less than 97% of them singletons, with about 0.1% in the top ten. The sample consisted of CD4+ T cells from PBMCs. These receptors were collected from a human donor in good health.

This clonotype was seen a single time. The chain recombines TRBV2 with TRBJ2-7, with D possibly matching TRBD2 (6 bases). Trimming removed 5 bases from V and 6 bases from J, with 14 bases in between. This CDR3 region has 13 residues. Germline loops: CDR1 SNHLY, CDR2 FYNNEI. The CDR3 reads CASSTASVGEQYF. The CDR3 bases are TGTGCCAGCAGTACGGCTAGCGTTGGCGAGCAGTACTTC.

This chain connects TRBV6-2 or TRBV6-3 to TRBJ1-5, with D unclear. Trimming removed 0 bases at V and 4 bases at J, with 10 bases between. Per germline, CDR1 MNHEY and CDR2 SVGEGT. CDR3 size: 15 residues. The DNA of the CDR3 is TGTGCCAGCAGTTACTCCCGACATTCTAATCAGCCCCAGCATTTT. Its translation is CASSYSRHSNQPQHF.

CDR3 loop: CASSFRDRDTYEQYF. DNA of the CDR3: TGTGCCAGCAGCTTCCGGGACAGGGACACCTACGAGCAGTACTTC. The genes are TRBV7-2 and TRBJ2-7; TRBD1 aligns across 9 bases. Germline V gene sequence: CDR1 SGHTA, CDR2 FQGNSA. Trimming took 3 bases from V and 2 from J; bases not matched to a gene: 5. The CDR3 contains 15 residues.

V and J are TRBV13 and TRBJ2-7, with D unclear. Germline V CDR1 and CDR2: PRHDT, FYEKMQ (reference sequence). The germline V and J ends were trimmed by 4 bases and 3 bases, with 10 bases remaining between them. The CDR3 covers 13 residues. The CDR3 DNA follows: TGTGCCAGCAGCTCCCCCCTCATCTACGAGCAGTACTTC. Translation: CASSSPLIYEQYF.

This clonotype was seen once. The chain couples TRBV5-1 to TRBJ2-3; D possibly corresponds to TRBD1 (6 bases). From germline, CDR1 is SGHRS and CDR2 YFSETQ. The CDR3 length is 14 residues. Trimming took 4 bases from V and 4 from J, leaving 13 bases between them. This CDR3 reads CASSARQVADTQYF. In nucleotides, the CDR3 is TGCGCCAGCAGCGCTAGACAGGTCGCAGATACGCAGTATTTT.

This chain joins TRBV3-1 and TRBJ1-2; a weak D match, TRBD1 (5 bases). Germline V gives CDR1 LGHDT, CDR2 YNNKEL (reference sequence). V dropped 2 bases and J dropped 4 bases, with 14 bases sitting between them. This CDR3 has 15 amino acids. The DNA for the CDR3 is TGTGCCAGCAGCCAAATTGCTCGGGACGGCTATGGCTACACCTTC. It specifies CASSQIARDGYGYTF.

The CDR3 DNA sequence: TGTGCCAGTAGTATGGGACAGTCGGTTGAAAAACTGTTTTTT. This encodes CASSMGQSVEKLFF. The chain combines TRBV19 with TRBJ1-4; 7 nucleotides line up with TRBD1. Germline CDR1 is LNHDA and CDR2 is SQIVND (reference sequence). The CDR3 runs 14 residues. J lost 7 bases, V lost 3 bases, and 5 bases had no gene match.

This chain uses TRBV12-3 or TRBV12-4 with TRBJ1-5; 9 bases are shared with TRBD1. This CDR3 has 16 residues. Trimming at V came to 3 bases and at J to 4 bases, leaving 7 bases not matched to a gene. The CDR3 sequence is CASSFPGTGQNQPQHF. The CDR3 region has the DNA TGTGCCAGCAGTTTCCCGGGGACAGGGCAGAATCAGCCCCAGCATTTT.

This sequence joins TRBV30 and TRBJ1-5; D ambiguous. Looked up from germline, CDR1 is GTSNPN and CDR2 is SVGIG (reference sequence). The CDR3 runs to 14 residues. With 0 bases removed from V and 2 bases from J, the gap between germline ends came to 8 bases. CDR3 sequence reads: CAWSVNGCNQPQHF. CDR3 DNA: TGTGCCTGGAGTGTAAACGGATGCAATCAGCCCCAGCATTTT.

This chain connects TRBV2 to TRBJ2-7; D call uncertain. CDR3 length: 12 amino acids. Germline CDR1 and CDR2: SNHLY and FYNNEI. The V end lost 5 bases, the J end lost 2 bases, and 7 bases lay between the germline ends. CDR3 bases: TGTGCCAGCAGTTGGAGTACCTACGAGCAGTACTTC. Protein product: CASSWSTYEQYF. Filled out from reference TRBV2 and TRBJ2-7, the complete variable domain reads EPEVTQTPSHQVTQMGQEVILRCVPISNHLYFYWYRQILGQKVEFLVSFYNNEISEKSEIFDDQFSVERPDGSNFTLKIRSTKLEDSAMYFCASSWSTYEQYFGPGTRLTVT.

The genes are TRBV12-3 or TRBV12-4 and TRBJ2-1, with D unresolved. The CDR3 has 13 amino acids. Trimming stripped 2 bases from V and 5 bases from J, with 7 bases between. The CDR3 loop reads CASSLRPNNEQFF. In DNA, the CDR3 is TGTGCCAGCAGTTTACGGCCCAACAATGAGCAGTTCTTC.

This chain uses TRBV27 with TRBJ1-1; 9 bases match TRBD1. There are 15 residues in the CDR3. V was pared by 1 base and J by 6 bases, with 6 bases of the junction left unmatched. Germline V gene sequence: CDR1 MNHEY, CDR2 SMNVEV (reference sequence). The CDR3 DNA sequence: TGTGCCAGCAGTTTATACGGGACAGGGATCCCTGAAGCTTTCTTT. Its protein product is CASSLYGTGIPEAFF.